These 26 T cell receptor beta chains originate from one sample sequenced in a study of T cells in localized non-small cell lung cancer. Using immunoSEQ multiplex PCR, the repertoire was profiled, and TCRdb retains in-frame clones only, with some absent. The table has around 78,000 clones, more than 70% seen once. Here the sequenced sample was peripheral blood, taken before any cancer treatment. All receptors derive from a woman aged 35 to 69 with stage I squamous cell lung carcinoma.

This clone was counted a few times. The chain recombines TRBV4-2 with TRBJ1-4; 8 bases are a match to TRBD1. This CDR3 comprises 16 residues. CDR1 and CDR2 (germline): LGHNA, YNFKEQ. The junction had 7 bases not matched to a gene; V was cut back by 3 bases and J by 4 bases. The CDR3 bases are TGTGCCAGCAGCCAGACCACAGGGGGAGGTAATGAAAAACTGTTTTTT. Encoded protein: CASSQTTGGGNEKLFF.

The chain has TRBV27 and TRBJ1-6; a weak D match, TRBD1 (5 bases). V was trimmed by 5 bases and J by 6 bases, leaving 14 bases between them. There are 15 residues in the CDR3. CDR1 is MNHEY, CDR2 SMNVEV, per germline (reference sequence). The CDR3 sequence is CASSTKQVINSPLHF. The CDR3 DNA reads TGTGCCAGCAGTACCAAACAGGTGATTAATTCACCCCTCCACTTT.

This clone was observed a few times. The CDR3 bases are TGTGCCAGCAGCCCCGGGACAGGGGCTCTCGAGCAGTACTTC. Protein sequence: CASSPGTGALEQYF. The chain is built from TRBV9 and TRBJ2-7; 10 bases map to TRBD1. The length of the CDR3 is 14 residues. Trimming removed 4 bases from V and 6 bases from J; junction bases left unmatched: 7. Germline assignment: CDR1 SGDLS and CDR2 YYNGEE.

This clone is classed as medium-sized (0.01 to 0.1%). The chain has TRBV5-1 and TRBJ2-3, with TRBD2 as a possible D gene (6 bases). The CDR3 is made up of 15 amino acids. CDR1 and CDR2 from the germline V gene are SGHRS and YFSETQ. Trimming stripped 0 bases from V and 1 base from J, with 9 bases between. CDR3 region: CASSLVKRGTDTQYF. The CDR3 coding sequence is TGCGCCAGCAGCTTGGTTAAGCGGGGCACAGATACGCAGTATTTT.

The gene calls are TRBV5-5 and TRBJ1-5; 9 bases are shared with TRBD1. The germline gives CDR1 SGHKS, CDR2 YYEKEE (reference sequence). The CDR3 has 14 residues. Losses at the gene ends were 2 bases for V and 5 bases for J; bases not matched to a gene: 2. The DNA for the CDR3 is TGTGCCAGCAGCTTAAGGGACAGGGATCAGCCCCAGCATTTT. Translated, it gives CASSLRDRDQPQHF.

V gene TRBV20-1 combines with J gene TRBJ1-2; a weak D match, TRBD1 (5 bases). CDR3 length: 11 amino acids. V was clipped by 3 bases and J by 8 bases, with 10 bases between them. The germline V gene has CDR1 DFQATT and CDR2 SNEGSKA (reference sequence). The CDR3: CSARGEDGYTF. In DNA, the CDR3 is TGCAGTGCTAGGGGGGAGGACGGCTACACCTTC.

The gene calls are TRBV6-6 and TRBJ2-7, with 8 bases lining up with TRBD1. Trimming at V came to 6 bases and at J to 11 bases, leaving 6 bases not matched to a gene. In germline, CDR1 is MNHNY, CDR2 SVGAGI (reference sequence). CDR3 length equals 11 residues. This CDR3 reads CASSRTGLKYF. CDR3 nucleotide sequence: TGTGCCAGCAGCCGGACAGGGTTGAAGTACTTC.

The rearrangement uses TRBV25-1 and TRBJ1-2; a weak D match, TRBD1 (6 bases). The CDR3 length is 14 residues. V was trimmed by 3 bases and J by 2 bases, leaving 10 bases between them. CDR1 and CDR2 from the germline V gene are MGHDK and SYGVNS. The CDR3 protein is CASSDPTGNYGYTF. The CDR3 nucleotides are TGTGCCAGCAGTGACCCCACAGGGAACTATGGCTACACCTTC.

The rearrangement uses TRBV5-1 and TRBJ2-2, with D possibly matching TRBD1 (6 bases). V was cut by 2 bases and J by 6 bases, with 14 bases left in between. The CDR3 consists of 15 residues. Germline V gene sequence: CDR1 SGHRS, CDR2 YFSETQ. This CDR3 is CASSFRTVVAGELFF. In DNA form, the CDR3 reads TGCGCCAGCAGCTTTCGGACAGTGGTTGCCGGGGAGCTGTTTTTT.

This chain links TRBV28 with TRBJ1-5; D uncertain. There are 13 residues in the CDR3. V gave up 5 bases and J gave up 3 bases, with 8 bases separating them. Germline V gives CDR1 MDHEN, CDR2 SYDVKM. In DNA, the CDR3 is TGTGCCAGCAGTCCATACACCAATCAGCCCCAGCATTTT. Amino acid sequence: CASSPYTNQPQHF.

V gene TRBV5-1 combines with J gene TRBJ1-2; 7 nucleotides agree with TRBD1. J lost 4 bases, V lost 2 bases, and 8 bases had no gene match. The CDR3 is 15 amino acids. The germline V gene has CDR1 SGHRS and CDR2 YFSETQ. DNA of the CDR3: TGCGCCAGCAGCTTACAGGGGTCCCTACCCTATGGCTACACCTTC. Protein: CASSLQGSLPYGYTF.

The chain employs TRBV4-2 and TRBJ1-3, with D possibly being TRBD1 (6 bases). CDR1 LGHNA and CDR2 YNFKEQ come from the germline V gene. The V end lost 6 bases, the J end lost 4 bases, and 13 bases lay between the germline ends. There are 14 residues in the CDR3. The CDR3 protein is CASSQRGAGNTIYF. Written as DNA, the CDR3 is TGTGCCAGCAGTCAGCGGGGGGCAGGAAACACCATATATTTT.

The V call is TRBV7-9, the J call TRBJ2-7; TRBD1 matches 10 bases. Unmatched junction bases numbered 9, after V lost 9 bases and J lost 1 base. CDR1 SEHNR and CDR2 FQNEAQ come from the germline V gene (reference sequence). This CDR3 spans 15 amino acids. The CDR3 DNA sequence: TGTGCCAGTAATTCCGGGACAGGGGCGTCCTACGAGCAGTACTTC. This translates into CASNSGTGASYEQYF.

The J gene is TRBJ1-1, the V gene TRBV10-3; D is unclear. The V end lost 6 bases, the J end lost 5 bases, and 13 bases lay between the germline ends. CDR1 is ENHRY, CDR2 SYGVKD, per germline. This CDR3 has 13 amino acids. The CDR3 loop is CAISKTSGTEAFF. The CDR3 DNA is TGTGCCATCAGCAAAACCTCCGGGACTGAAGCTTTCTTT.

The chain combines TRBV6-6 with TRBJ2-5; weak D call: TRBD2 (6 bases). The germline V gene encodes CDR1 MNHNY and CDR2 SVGAGI (reference sequence). V dropped 6 bases and J dropped 3 bases, with 17 bases sitting between them. This CDR3 spans 15 amino acids. This chain's CDR3 is CASSLTSTPKETQYF. The CDR3 DNA sequence: TGTGCCAGCAGCCTGACTAGTACGCCAAAAGAGACCCAGTACTTC.

This chain joins TRBV11-3 and TRBJ2-1, with TRBD2 identical over 11 bases. Germline trimming cut 0 bases from V and 2 bases from J; bases unmatched to any gene: 3. Germline V gene lookup returns CDR1 SGHNT and CDR2 YENEEA. This CDR3 has 17 amino acids. As DNA, the CDR3 is TGTGCCAGCAGCTTAGATTCTAGCGGGGGGCCCTACAATGAGCAGTTCTTC. Residues: CASSLDSSGGPYNEQFF.

The chain is built from TRBV19 and TRBJ1-1; the D gene is possibly TRBD1 (5 bases). Germline-derived CDR1 and CDR2 are LNHDA and SQIVND (reference sequence). CDR3 size: 13 residues. V lost 5 bases and J lost 4, with 11 bases in between. The CDR3 region is CASSPSGGTEAFF. Here the CDR3 DNA reads TGTGCCAGTAGTCCGTCCGGGGGCACTGAAGCTTTCTTT.

The V call is TRBV5-6, the J call TRBJ1-6, with D perhaps matching TRBD1 (5 bases). CDR1 and CDR2 from the germline V gene are SGHDT and YYEEEE. V shed 4 bases and J shed 7 bases, with 15 bases lying between them. There are 15 residues in the CDR3. The CDR3: CASSNQGRTNSPLHF. Written as DNA, the CDR3 is TGTGCCAGCAGCAACCAGGGACGGACAAATTCACCCCTCCACTTT. Full variable domain (rest looked up from reference TRBV5-6 and TRBJ1-6): DAGVTQSPTHLIKTRGQQVTLRCSPKSGHDTVSWYQQALGQGPQFIFQYYEEEERQRGNFPDRFSGHQFPNYSSELNVNALLLGDSALYLCASSNQGRTNSPLHFGNGTRLTVT.

The chain recombines TRBV10-3 with TRBJ1-1; 7 bases align to TRBD1. With V trimmed by 10 bases and J by 6 bases, 8 bases remained unmatched. The germline gives CDR1 ENHRY, CDR2 SYGVKD. The CDR3 extends over 12 amino acids. The CDR3 DNA reads TGTGCCACTAGGGACAGTGGCCCTGAAGCTTTCTTT. Translation gives CATRDSGPEAFF.

CDR3 sequence reads: CASSSSRTPLYEQYF. As DNA, the CDR3 is TGTGCCAGCAGTTCAAGTCGGACACCTCTCTACGAGCAGTACTTC. The J gene is TRBJ2-7, the V gene TRBV7-8, with D possibly TRBD1 on 5 matching bases. This CDR3 spans 15 amino acids. V shed 6 bases and J shed 3 bases, with 18 bases lying between them. The germline V gene encodes CDR1 SGHVS and CDR2 FQNEAQ.

The chain has TRBV18 and TRBJ2-1; 7 bases align to TRBD2. The CDR3 has 18 residues. CDR1 KGHSH and CDR2 LQKENI come from the germline V gene. V lost 0 bases, J lost 1 base, and 9 bases stayed unmatched. The CDR3 DNA reads TGTGCCAGCTCACCACCGCGACTCGGACTAGAATCCTACAATGAGCAGTTCTTC. Its protein is CASSPPRLGLESYNEQFF.

This chain connects TRBV5-4 to TRBJ1-4, with a possible D match to TRBD1 (5 bases). The CDR3 has 14 residues. V dropped 4 bases and J dropped 8 bases, with 15 bases sitting between them. The germline gives CDR1 SGHNT, CDR2 YYREEE (reference sequence). The CDR3 loop is CASSRDGREEKLFF. For the CDR3, the DNA is TGTGCCAGCAGCCGGGACGGCCGGGAAGAAAAACTGTTTTTT.

V is TRBV19 and J is TRBJ2-7; D unclear. The V gene's germline CDR1 is LNHDA and CDR2 SQIVND (reference sequence). V was trimmed by 1 base and J by 3 bases, leaving 4 bases between them. The CDR3 covers 12 residues. Written as DNA, the CDR3 is TGTGCCAGTAGTATAGGCAGCTACGAGCAGTACTTC. Amino acids: CASSIGSYEQYF. Filled out from reference TRBV19 and TRBJ2-7, the complete variable domain reads DGGITQSPKYLFRKEGQNVTLSCEQNLNHDAMYWYRQDPGQGLRLIYYSQIVNDFQKGDIAEGYSVSREKKESFPLTVTSAQKNPTAFYLCASSIGSYEQYFGPGTRLTVT.

The chain employs TRBV5-4 and TRBJ1-1; 7 nucleotides match TRBD1. This CDR3 has 16 amino acids. V lost 0 bases and J lost 5; bases outside the gene matches: 10. In germline, CDR1 is SGHNT, CDR2 YYREEE (reference sequence). The DNA of the CDR3 is TGTGCCAGCAGCTTGGAGGGGGCGTTGGACGATACTGAAGCTTTCTTT. It specifies CASSLEGALDDTEAFF.

J is TRBJ1-1 and V is TRBV14; D is unresolved. Germline CDR1 is SGHDN and CDR2 is FVKESK. Trimming took off 1 base at V and 0 bases at J, with 3 bases between the two ends. The CDR3 has 13 amino acids. CDR3 amino acids: CASSQVLNTEAFF. The CDR3 bases are TGTGCCAGCAGCCAAGTCTTGAACACTGAAGCTTTCTTT.

The genes are TRBV2 and TRBJ1-5, with TRBD1 matching over 7 bases. Germline assignment: CDR1 SNHLY and CDR2 FYNNEI. The ends lost 0 bases at V and 3 bases at J; junction bases unmatched: 8. CDR3 size: 17 residues. CDR3 DNA sequence: TGTGCCAGCAGTGAAGCACGCGCGACAGGGACCAATCAGCCCCAGCATTTT. This sequence encodes CASSEARATGTNQPQHF.